Following are 19 T cell receptor beta chains from one sample sequenced in a study of breast tumors, draining lymph nodes, adjacent tissues. TCRdb recomputed calls from the multiplex PCR reads with MiXCR, one row per CDR3 protein. This table has approximately 230,000 distinct CDR3 sequences, nearly 35% appearing once. Samples came from axillary lymph nodes draining the breast cancer. The source material was axillary lymph node tissue. Receptors originate from a female donor with breast cancer. Some clones in this sample may be carry-over from other donors' samples.

This clonotype was picked up a small number of times. The V gene is TRBV12-3 or TRBV12-4, the J gene TRBJ1-1, with 8 bases that match TRBD1. The ends lost 5 bases at V and 4 bases at J; junction bases unmatched: 6. The CDR3 has 14 residues. The CDR3 coding sequence is TGTGCCAGCAGTAAAACAGGGGGACGCACTGAAGCTTTCTTT. This codes for CASSKTGGRTEAFF.

This clonotype has a handful of counts. A clone one base away is much larger, so this may be a read error. This chain links TRBV20-1 with TRBJ2-5; 7 positions agree with TRBD1. Germline-derived CDR1 and CDR2 are DFQATT and SNEGSKA (reference sequence). The CDR3 is 12 amino acids. The DNA for the CDR3 is TGCAGTGCTATTACAGGGGTGGAGACCCCGTACTTC. It is translated as CSAITGVETPYF.

This clonotype appeared many times. The J gene is TRBJ1-3, the V gene TRBV2, with 7 nucleotides matching TRBD1. The germline gives CDR1 SNHLY, CDR2 FYNNEI. The junction had 0 bases not matched to a gene; V was cut back by 1 base and J by 0 bases. The CDR3 contains 15 residues. The CDR3 reads CASSEGQGSGNTIYF. The CDR3 DNA follows: TGTGCCAGCAGTGAAGGACAGGGCTCTGGAAACACCATATATTTT.

The chain combines TRBV11-1 with TRBJ1-1, with 8 bases matching TRBD1. V dropped 1 base and J dropped 4; count of bases not matched to a gene: 5. Germline V gives CDR1 SGHAT, CDR2 FQDESV (reference sequence). There are 15 residues in the CDR3. This CDR3 is CASSLEGTGGTEAFF. The CDR3 DNA reads as TGTGCCAGCAGCTTAGAGGGAACAGGGGGCACTGAAGCTTTCTTT. Supplemented by reference TRBV11-1 and TRBJ1-1, the full variable domain reads EAEVAQSPRYKITEKSQAVAFWCDPISGHATLYWYRQILGQGPELLVQFQDESVVDDSQLPKDRFSAERLKGVDSTLKIQPAELGDSAMYLCASSLEGTGGTEAFFGQGTRLTVV.

Many counts were recorded for this clonotype. The chain links TRBV7-9 to TRBJ2-2; D gene ambiguous. Germline values: CDR1 SEHNR, CDR2 FQNEAQ (reference sequence). Deletions cut 5 bases from V and 0 bases from J, with 10 bases between. This CDR3 comprises 15 residues. Here the CDR3 DNA reads TGTGCCAGCAGCGCCGACCGCGCGAACACCGGGGAGCTGTTTTTT. Its protein product is CASSADRANTGELFF.

This clonotype came up a few times. The chain links TRBV28 to TRBJ1-2, with D hard to call. This CDR3 contains 14 residues. Germline values: CDR1 MDHEN, CDR2 SYDVKM. V shed 3 bases and J shed 7 bases, with 15 bases lying between them. The CDR3: CASSFDSSMGGYTF. As DNA, the CDR3 is TGTGCCAGCAGTTTTGATAGCTCAATGGGTGGCTACACCTTC.

This clonotype has just a few counts. The rearrangement uses TRBV27 and TRBJ1-4; tentatively, D is TRBD1 (5 bases). The germline gives CDR1 MNHEY, CDR2 SMNVEV (reference sequence). The V end was cut by 4 bases, the J end by 3 bases, with 9 bases between. The CDR3 has 14 residues. The CDR3 here is CASSSQTANEKLFF. The CDR3 coding sequence is TGTGCCAGCAGTTCACAGACAGCTAATGAAAAACTGTTTTTT.

The CDR3 DNA reads TGTGCCAGCAGCAACGGGAACACTGAAGCTTTCTTT. As protein: CASSNGNTEAFF. The chain uses TRBV11-1 and TRBJ1-1; D remains ambiguous. Trimming removed 5 bases from V and 1 base from J, with 5 bases in between. This CDR3 spans 12 amino acids. CDR1 is SGHAT, CDR2 FQDESV, per germline (reference sequence).

V gene TRBV7-2 combines with J gene TRBJ2-5, with 13 bases lining up with TRBD2. This CDR3 has 14 amino acids. Germline V gene sequence: CDR1 SGHTA, CDR2 FQGNSA. J was trimmed by 10 bases and V by 5 bases; bases with no gene match: 7. The DNA for the CDR3 is TGTGCCAGCAGCCCCCGACTAGCGGGAGGAGACCAGTACTTC. The encoded protein is CASSPRLAGGDQYF.

This clonotype was found many times. The CDR3 sequence: CASRRGRYTGELFF. The CDR3 nucleotides are TGTGCCAGCAGGCGGGGAAGATACACCGGGGAGCTGTTTTTT. V and J are TRBV6-5 and TRBJ2-2; D perhaps matches TRBD2 (6 bases). The germline V and J ends were trimmed by 6 bases and 3 bases, with 11 bases remaining between them. This CDR3 has 14 residues. In germline, CDR1 is MNHEY, CDR2 SVGAGI.

This chain uses TRBV24-1 with TRBJ1-4, with D perhaps TRBD1 (6 bases). The CDR3 runs to 17 residues. V was cut by 4 bases and J by 3 bases, with 17 bases left in between. Germline loops: CDR1 KGHDR, CDR2 SFDVKD. The CDR3 sequence: CATSDPDRGLANEKLFF. CDR3 nucleotide sequence: TGTGCCACCAGTGACCCGGACAGAGGTTTAGCTAATGAAAAACTGTTTTTT.

This clonotype has a count of ten or more. The rearrangement joins TRBV6-5 to TRBJ1-2; 8 bases line up with TRBD1. V lost 2 bases, J lost 4 bases, and 3 bases stayed unmatched. The length of the CDR3 is 14 residues. The germline CDR1 and CDR2 sequences are MNHEY and SVGAGI. CDR3 loop: CASSYGTGAYGYTF. For the CDR3, the DNA is TGTGCCAGCAGTTACGGGACAGGAGCCTATGGCTACACCTTC.

This clonotype has just a few counts. The CDR3 is CSAAGTGGTSRGGLKMTGELFF. DNA of the CDR3: TGCAGTGCCGCCGGGACAGGGGGAACTTCGCGGGGGGGCCTAAAGATGACCGGGGAGCTGTTTTTT. The chain couples TRBV20-1 to TRBJ2-2, with TRBD1 matching over 11 bases. The CDR3 has 22 residues. V lost 6 bases to trimming and J lost 5 bases; unmatched junction nucleotides: 29. CDR1 is DFQATT, CDR2 SNEGSKA, per germline (reference sequence).

This clonotype was seen many times. The chain employs TRBV11-2 and TRBJ2-3; D unresolved. From germline, CDR1 is SGHAT and CDR2 FQNNGV. The CDR3 length is 12 residues. V lost 5 bases, J lost 6 bases, and 9 bases lay in between. CDR3: CASSQTLDTQYF. DNA of the CDR3: TGTGCCAGCAGCCAAACCCTGGATACGCAGTATTTT. The variable domain in full, completed from reference TRBV11-2 and TRBJ2-3, reads EAGVAQSPRYKIIEKRQSVAFWCNPISGHATLYWYQQILGQGPKLLIQFQNNGVVDDSQLPKDRFSAERLKGVDSTLKIQPAKLEDSAVYLCASSQTLDTQYFGPGTRLTVL.

This clonotype has a handful of counts. This may arise from a read error, as a much more abundant clone is one base away. This chain uses TRBV12-3 or TRBV12-4 with TRBJ1-5; D gene ambiguous. This CDR3 contains 12 residues. The V end lost 4 bases, the J end lost 4 bases, and 5 bases lay between the germline ends. Here the CDR3 DNA reads TGTGCCAGCAGTTGCCCAAATCAGCCCCAGCATTTT. It codes for CASSCPNQPQHF.

This clonotype was found many times. The rearrangement uses TRBV14 and TRBJ1-2; D unresolved. CDR3 length: 13 residues. V lost 4 bases and J 4 bases, leaving 10 bases between the germline ends. Germline CDR1 SGHDN, CDR2 FVKESK. The CDR3 coding sequence is TGTGCCAGCAGCCGGGTCCAAGGCTATGGCTACACCTTC. This codes for CASSRVQGYGYTF.

This clonotype was detected only once. The rearrangement links TRBV14 to TRBJ1-2, with D maybe TRBD1 (5 bases). The CDR3 spans 12 residues. V gave up 0 bases and J gave up 6 bases, with 5 bases separating them. CDR1 and CDR2 (germline): SGHDN, FVKESK. CDR3 DNA sequence: TGTGCCAGCAGCCAAGAGGGGGATGGCTACACCTTC. It specifies CASSQEGDGYTF.

There are many counts of this clonotype. The chain links TRBV12-3 or TRBV12-4 to TRBJ2-7; D is uncertain. The CDR3 extends over 13 amino acids. Trimming removed 5 bases at V and 4 bases at J, with 12 bases between. The CDR3 DNA is TGTGCCAGCAGTCCGGACGGTGTGTACGAGCAGTACTTC. Residues: CASSPDGVYEQYF.

Turning to this clonotype: This could be a read error, since a much larger clone is one nucleotide away. V and J are TRBV4-3 and TRBJ2-3, with D uncertain. V was trimmed by 0 bases and J by 2 bases, leaving 6 bases between them. The CDR3 runs 14 residues. Germline V gene sequence: CDR1 LGHNA, CDR2 YSLEER. DNA for the CDR3: TGCGCCAGCAGCCAAGATCATACCACAGATACGCAGTATTTT. It encodes CASSQDHTTDTQYF.